Shown below are 13 T cell receptor beta chains from a single sample sequenced in a study of blood T cell repertoires in COVID-19. Here immunoSEQ multiplex PCR was the method, and the copy in TCRdb shows in-frame clones only, minus some. The sample yields 95,000 or so clones, about 88% seen once. Specimen: peripheral blood. Receptors originate from an older man with active or convalescent COVID-19.

The chain employs TRBV7-2 and TRBJ2-4; weak D call: TRBD1 (6 bases). Germline lookup yields CDR1 SGHTA and CDR2 FQGNSA. The CDR3 spans 19 residues. V dropped 1 base and J dropped 2 bases, with 21 bases sitting between them. The CDR3 protein is CASSLEGIQGLLPKNIQYF. As DNA, the CDR3 is TGTGCCAGCAGCTTAGAGGGGATACAGGGTTTGTTGCCCAAAAACATTCAGTACTTC.

The chain uses TRBV7-8 and TRBJ1-3; D ambiguous. The CDR3 has 15 residues. The V gene lost 1 base and the J gene lost 0 bases, with 7 bases spanning the gap. From germline, CDR1 is SGHVS and CDR2 FQNEAQ. CDR3 amino acids: CASSLGASSGNTIYF. Written as DNA, the CDR3 is TGTGCCAGCAGCTTAGGGGCCAGCTCTGGAAACACCATATATTTT.

This chain links TRBV28 with TRBJ2-2, with TRBD2 matching over 8 bases. V shed 3 bases, J shed 5 bases, and the junction held 8 bases outside the gene matches. From germline, CDR1 is MDHEN and CDR2 SYDVKM. The CDR3 length is 16 residues. The CDR3 loop is CASSFLGGRRTGELFF. The CDR3 bases are TGTGCCAGCAGTTTTCTTGGCGGGAGGCGGACCGGGGAGCTGTTTTTT.

This clone was seen more than once but under ten times. V and J are TRBV10-3 and TRBJ2-2; a weak D match, TRBD1 (5 bases). The V end lost 6 bases, the J end lost 6 bases, and 11 bases lay between the germline ends. The CDR3 runs to 13 residues. CDR1 and CDR2 from the germline V gene are ENHRY and SYGVKD. In DNA form, the CDR3 reads TGTGCCATCAGCCAGGGTAACGCCGGGGAGCTGTTTTTT. Translating gives CAISQGNAGELFF.

The V gene is TRBV7-9, the J gene TRBJ2-5; 10 nucleotides agree with TRBD2. CDR3 length: 13 amino acids. V was clipped by 5 bases and J by 5 bases; unmatched bases: 2. The germline V gene has CDR1 SEHNR and CDR2 FQNEAQ (reference sequence). In nucleotides, the CDR3 is TGTGCCAGCAGCGCGACTAGCGGGGAGACCCAGTACTTC. Its translation is CASSATSGETQYF.

The chain employs TRBV19 and TRBJ1-6; D may be TRBD1 (5 bases). This CDR3 region has 13 residues. V was pared by 5 bases and J by 6 bases, with 8 bases between. The germline gives CDR1 LNHDA, CDR2 SQIVND (reference sequence). Written as DNA, the CDR3 is TGTGCCAGTAGTGTCGGGGGTAATTCACCCCTCCACTTT. Its protein product is CASSVGGNSPLHF.

The genes are TRBV7-2 and TRBJ2-7, with 7 positions matching TRBD2. J gave up 1 base and V 4 bases, and 4 bases lay outside the gene matches. The CDR3 is 14 residues long. Germline CDR1 reads SGHTA; CDR2 reads FQGNSA. CDR3 protein: CASSSTGGSYEQYF. The CDR3 coding sequence is TGTGCCAGCAGCTCGACGGGGGGTTCCTACGAGCAGTACTTC.

This rearrangement joins TRBV18 to TRBJ2-5, with D possibly TRBD2 on 5 matching bases. The germline V and J ends were trimmed by 2 bases and 0 bases, with 10 bases remaining between them. Germline loops: CDR1 KGHSH, CDR2 LQKENI. The CDR3 has 15 residues. CDR3 in amino acids: CASSPLRGHQETQYF. The DNA for the CDR3 is TGTGCCAGCTCACCATTAAGAGGGCACCAAGAGACCCAGTACTTC. The whole variable domain, filled in from reference TRBV18 and TRBJ2-5, reads NAGVMQNPRHLVRRRGQEARLRCSPMKGHSHVYWYRQLPEEGLKFMVYLQKENIIDESGMPKERFSAEFPKEGPSILRIQQVVRGDSAAYFCASSPLRGHQETQYFGPGTRLLVL.

V is TRBV9 and J is TRBJ1-2; possible D gene TRBD1, 5 bases. V dropped 3 bases and J dropped 8 bases, with 17 bases sitting between them. Per germline, CDR1 SGDLS and CDR2 YYNGEE. The length of the CDR3 is 14 residues. CDR3 loop: CASSAGQGMGGYTF. The CDR3 coding sequence is TGTGCCAGCAGCGCCGGGCAGGGTATGGGGGGCTACACCTTC.

The chain has TRBV18 and TRBJ2-1; a possible D gene is TRBD1 (5 bases). V dropped 4 bases and J dropped 4 bases, with 14 bases sitting between them. This CDR3 contains 15 residues. The germline CDR1 and CDR2 sequences are KGHSH and LQKENI. The CDR3 DNA is TGTGCCAGCTCACGAGGTACAGGCGAATACAATGAGCAGTTCTTC. This encodes CASSRGTGEYNEQFF.

The V gene is TRBV4-3, the J gene TRBJ2-6; no clear D. This CDR3 is built from 17 residues. Trimming removed 4 bases from V and 0 bases from J, with 13 bases in between. CDR1 is LGHNA and CDR2 is YSLEER in the germline V gene. The CDR3 here is CASSPAATASGANVLTF. CDR3 nucleotide sequence: TGCGCCAGCAGCCCGGCGGCTACTGCCTCTGGGGCCAACGTCCTGACTTTC.

The chain recombines TRBV7-2 with TRBJ2-2, with D perhaps TRBD1 (6 bases). Trimming stripped 2 bases from V and 4 bases from J, with 8 bases between. From germline, CDR1 is SGHTA and CDR2 FQGNSA. The CDR3 sequence is 14 residues long. The CDR3 sequence: CASSLKQGTGELFF. DNA of the CDR3: TGTGCCAGCAGCTTAAAACAGGGCACCGGGGAGCTGTTTTTT.

The chain recombines TRBV9 with TRBJ2-4; 10 nucleotides align to TRBD2. From germline, CDR1 is SGDLS and CDR2 YYNGEE. The CDR3 length is 16 residues. Trimming took 3 bases from V and 1 from J; bases not matched to a gene: 4. This CDR3 is CASSAELAGAKNIQYF. In nucleotides, the CDR3 is TGTGCCAGCAGCGCCGAACTAGCGGGGGCCAAAAACATTCAGTACTTC.